A selection of T cell receptor beta chains follows, all from one sample in a study of blood T cell dynamics during melanoma immunotherapy. Some clones are missing from TCRdb's copy, which holds only in-frame ones; the method was immunoSEQ multiplex PCR. This sample has roughly 4,200 clones, with 84% found just once. Sequenced material: blood, taken from a patient treated with checkpoint blockade. All receptors derive from a human donor with melanoma. The conserved cysteine and the conserved F or W are not part of the CDR3 here. Each record gives: CDR3 length, V gene, J gene, CDR3 protein.

11	TRBV5-1	TRBJ1-1	ASSSMTNTEAF
12	TRBV2	TRBJ1-5	ASRTGGSNQPQH
12	TRBV7-3	TRBJ1-1	ASSFGGRNTEAF
10	TRBV5-6	TRBJ2-7	ASSLSSYEQY
12	TRBV6-5	TRBJ1-2	ASSDDRAPYGYT
13	TRBV11-2	TRBJ2-1	ASSLDRQYLSEQF
13	TRBV10-2	TRBJ1-5	ASSEFSTVNQPQH
11	TRBV5-6	TRBJ2-7	ASSLITSYEQY
14	TRBV4-1	TRBJ1-6	ASSPQERQDNSPLH
13	TRBV19	TRBJ1-1	ASDRGSRWNTEAF
12	TRBV9	TRBJ1-5	ASSVDGGYQPQH
11	TRBV10-2	TRBJ1-6	ASSTGLNSPLH
11	TRBV30	TRBJ2-7	AWSMWGAYEQY
14	TRBV7-9	TRBJ2-7	ASSLPGQRGRYEQY
14	TRBV5-6	NA	ASSSIYGPSSYEQY
13	TRBV7-2	TRBJ1-1	ASSSIRKGTTEAF
11	TRBV5-4	NA	ASSLGQDYEQY
9	TRBV5-4	TRBJ2-7	ASSLHDEQY
14	TRBV4-1	TRBJ2-7	ASSQDGSRGAYEQY
11	TRBV25-1	TRBJ1-1	ASITGQSTEAF
12	TRBV19	TRBJ1-1	ASLRMGRNTEAF
13	TRBV19	TRBJ1-6	ASSTGQAPSSPLH
12	TRBV7-3	TRBJ2-3	ASSFTSGPDTQY
16	TRBV5-4	TRBJ2-3	ASSLGAAGAGATDTQY
13	TRBV6-5	TRBJ2-7	ASSYSRRGSGEQY
12	TRBV7-8	TRBJ1-6	ASSLRTYNSPLH
13	TRBV9	TRBJ1-3	ASTRGGSSGNTIY
11	TRBV7-9	TRBJ1-5	ASSFQSNQPQH
13	TRBV9	TRBJ2-5	ASSVDTGASREQY
13	TRBV10-3	TRBJ1-1	AISHTTVGNTEAF
11	TRBV5-6	TRBJ2-3	ASSFRPADTQY
12	TRBV19	TRBJ1-2	ASSMGDRGRGYT
13	TRBV7-9	TRBJ2-1	ASSLAGTGLDEQF
13	TRBV6-5	TRBJ2-7	ASSLRTVDPYEQY
13	TRBV7-2	TRBJ1-2	ASTSSRTTNYGYT
13	TRBV10-3	TRBJ1-1	AISDLGSMNTEAF
12	TRBV30	TRBJ2-7	AWSRAKRAYEQY
13	TRBV7-9	TRBJ2-1	ASSSTGTGDNEQF
11	TRBV6-5	TRBJ1-2	ASSRREGGGYT
15	TRBV7-8	TRBJ1-5	ASSFRGGGFSNQPQH
12	TRBV27	NA	ASSLVAGVYEQY
12	TRBV7-2	TRBJ2-7	ASSSRDRIYEQY
11	TRBV30	TRBJ1-5	AWSMRDEQPQH
10	TRBV7-9	TRBJ2-7	ASSSNSYEQY
15	TRBV4-3	TRBJ1-2	ASSQDRSGRGDYGYT
11	TRBV19	TRBJ1-6	ASSNQPETPLH
13	TRBV4-1	TRBJ1-4	ASSHPATENEKLF
9	TRBV30	TRBJ1-2	AWSVGAGYT
11	TRBV6-5	TRBJ2-2	ASSLTDTGELF
12	TRBV7-2	TRBJ1-2	ASSQDALSGGYT
12	TRBV7-2	NA	ASSLNHRGVEQY
13	TRBV6-1	TRBJ1-5	ASNRNRGSNQPQH
13	TRBV19	TRBJ1-2	ASSIEGYRGYGYT
14	TRBV6-5	TRBJ1-2	ASSYSAPAGLYGYT